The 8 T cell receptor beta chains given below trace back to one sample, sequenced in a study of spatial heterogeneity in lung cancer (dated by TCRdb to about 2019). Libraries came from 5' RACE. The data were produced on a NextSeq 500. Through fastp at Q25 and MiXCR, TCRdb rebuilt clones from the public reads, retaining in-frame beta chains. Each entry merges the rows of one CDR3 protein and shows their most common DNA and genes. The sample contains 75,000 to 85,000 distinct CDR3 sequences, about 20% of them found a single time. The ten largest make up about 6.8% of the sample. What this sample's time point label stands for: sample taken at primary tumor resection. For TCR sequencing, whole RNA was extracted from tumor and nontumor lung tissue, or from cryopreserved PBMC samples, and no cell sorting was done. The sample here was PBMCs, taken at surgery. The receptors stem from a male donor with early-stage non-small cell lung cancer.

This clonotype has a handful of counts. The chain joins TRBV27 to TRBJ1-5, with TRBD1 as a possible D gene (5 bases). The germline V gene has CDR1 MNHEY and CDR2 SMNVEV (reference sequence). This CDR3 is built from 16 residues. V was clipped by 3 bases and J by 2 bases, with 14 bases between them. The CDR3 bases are TGTGCCAGCAGTTTTCTAGGGGCCTCCGGCAATCAGCCCCAGCATTTT. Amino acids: CASSFLGASGNQPQHF.

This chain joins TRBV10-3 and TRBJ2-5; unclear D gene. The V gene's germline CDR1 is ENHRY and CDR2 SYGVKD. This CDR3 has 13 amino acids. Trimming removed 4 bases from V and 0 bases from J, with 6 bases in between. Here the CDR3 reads CAISVPDQETQYF. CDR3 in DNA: TGTGCCATCAGTGTACCCGACCAAGAGACCCAGTACTTC.

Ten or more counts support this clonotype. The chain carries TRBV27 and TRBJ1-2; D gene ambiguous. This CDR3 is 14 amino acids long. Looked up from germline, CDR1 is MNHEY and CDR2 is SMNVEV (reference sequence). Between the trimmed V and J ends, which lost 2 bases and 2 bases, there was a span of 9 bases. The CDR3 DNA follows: TGTGCCAGCAGTTTAGGTGGCGGAAACTATGGCTACACCTTC. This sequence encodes CASSLGGGNYGYTF.

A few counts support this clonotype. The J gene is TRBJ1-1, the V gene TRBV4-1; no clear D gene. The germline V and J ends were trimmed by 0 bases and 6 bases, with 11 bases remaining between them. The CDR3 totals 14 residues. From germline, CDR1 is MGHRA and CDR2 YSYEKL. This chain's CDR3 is CASSQDRGQAEAFF. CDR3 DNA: TGCGCCAGCAGCCAAGATCGCGGGCAGGCTGAAGCTTTCTTT.

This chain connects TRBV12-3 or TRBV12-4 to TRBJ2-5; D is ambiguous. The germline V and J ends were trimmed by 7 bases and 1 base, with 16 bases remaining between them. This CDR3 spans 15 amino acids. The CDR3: CASTSSGPTQETQYF. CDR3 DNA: TGTGCCAGCACCTCCTCCGGACCGACCCAAGAGACCCAGTACTTC.

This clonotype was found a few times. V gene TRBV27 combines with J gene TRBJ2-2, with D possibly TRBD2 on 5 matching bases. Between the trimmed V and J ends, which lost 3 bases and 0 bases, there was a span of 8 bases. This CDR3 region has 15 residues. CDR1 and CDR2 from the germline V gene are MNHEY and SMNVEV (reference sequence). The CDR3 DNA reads TGTGCCAGCAGTTTCCTCGGGGCGAACACCGGGGAGCTGTTTTTT. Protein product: CASSFLGANTGELFF.

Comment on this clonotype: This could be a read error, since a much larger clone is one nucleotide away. CDR3 protein: CVSSVGGGGIADTQYF. The CDR3 DNA is TGTGTCAGCAGCGTAGGCGGCGGGGGGATAGCAGATACGCAGTATTTT. This chain links TRBV9 with TRBJ2-3, with 8 bases matching TRBD2. Germline CDR1 and CDR2: SGDLS and YYNGEE. The CDR3 extends over 16 amino acids.

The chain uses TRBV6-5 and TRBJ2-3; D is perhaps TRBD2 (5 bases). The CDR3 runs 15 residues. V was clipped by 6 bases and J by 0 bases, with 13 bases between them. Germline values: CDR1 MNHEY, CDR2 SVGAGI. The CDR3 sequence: CASRILESSTDTQYF. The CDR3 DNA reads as TGTGCCAGCAGGATACTAGAATCTAGCACAGATACGCAGTATTTT.